The sequence of this T cell receptor beta chain was determined in a study of CD8 T cell repertoires and HIV-1 epitope variants. The overall study: Enriched T cells were co-cultured with equal autologous T cell-negative cells.

The CDR3 consists of 15 residues. Germline V CDR1 and CDR2: MDHEN, SYDVKM. V trimming: 8 bases; J trimming: 7 bases; junction bases outside the gene matches: 12. Study conclusions and caveats: Of under ten antigen-specific beta clonotypes, five to seven appeared to cross-react with escape variants.

On the immunoSEQ platform, TCR beta CDR3s were sequenced at survey depth. Produced via immunoSEQ multiplex PCR; TCRdb's table is partial and in-frame only. The sample lists about 95,000 clones, around 75% occurring once. Comments on this clone: As yet, its antigen is unknown.

Input material: uncultured baseline CD8+ T cells from peripheral blood mononuclear cells (PBMCs). This chain links TRBV28 with TRBJ1-2; 11 bases are shared with TRBD1. This clonotype originated in a male donor with HIV. The CDR3 loop is CASGGGTGGRAGYTF. CDR3 in DNA: TGTGCCAGCGGGGGAGGGACAGGGGGTAGGGCTGGCTACACCTTC.